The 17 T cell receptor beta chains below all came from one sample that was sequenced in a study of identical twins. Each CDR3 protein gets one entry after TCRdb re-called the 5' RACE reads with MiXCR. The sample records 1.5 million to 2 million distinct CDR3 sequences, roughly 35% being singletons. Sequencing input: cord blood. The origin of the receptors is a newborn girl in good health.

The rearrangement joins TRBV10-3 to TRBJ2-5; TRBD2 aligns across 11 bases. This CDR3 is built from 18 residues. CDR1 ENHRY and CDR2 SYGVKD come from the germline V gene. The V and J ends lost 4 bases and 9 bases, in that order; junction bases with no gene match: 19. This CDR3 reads CAISAGGIGTSGKRAQYF. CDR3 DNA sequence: TGTGCCATCAGTGCAGGCGGAATTGGGACTAGCGGCAAAAGGGCCCAGTACTTC.

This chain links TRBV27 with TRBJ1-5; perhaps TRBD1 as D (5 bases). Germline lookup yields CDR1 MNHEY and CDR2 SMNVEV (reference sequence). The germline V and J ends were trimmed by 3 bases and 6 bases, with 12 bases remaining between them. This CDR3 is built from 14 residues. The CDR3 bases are TGTGCCAGCAGTTTTTCCGGGGCGGCTCAGCCCCAGCATTTT. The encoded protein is CASSFSGAAQPQHF.

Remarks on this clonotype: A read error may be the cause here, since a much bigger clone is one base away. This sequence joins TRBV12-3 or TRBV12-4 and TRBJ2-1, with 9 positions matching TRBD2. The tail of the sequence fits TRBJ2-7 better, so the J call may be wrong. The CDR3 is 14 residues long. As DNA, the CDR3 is TGTGCCAGCAGTTTGCGGGAGGGACACAATGAGCAGTACTTC. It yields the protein CASSLREGHNEQYF.

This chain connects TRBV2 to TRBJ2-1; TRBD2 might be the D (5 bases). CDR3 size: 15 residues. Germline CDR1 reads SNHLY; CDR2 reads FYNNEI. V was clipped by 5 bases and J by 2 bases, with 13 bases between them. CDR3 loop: CASSPFGLTYNEQFF. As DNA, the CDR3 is TGTGCCAGCAGTCCCTTCGGACTTACCTACAATGAGCAGTTCTTC.

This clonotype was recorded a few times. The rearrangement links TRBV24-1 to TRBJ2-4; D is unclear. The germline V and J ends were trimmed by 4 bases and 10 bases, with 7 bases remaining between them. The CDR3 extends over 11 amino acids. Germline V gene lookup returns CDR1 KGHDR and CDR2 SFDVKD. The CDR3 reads CATSDGPIQYF. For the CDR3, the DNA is TGTGCCACCAGTGACGGTCCAATTCAGTACTTC.

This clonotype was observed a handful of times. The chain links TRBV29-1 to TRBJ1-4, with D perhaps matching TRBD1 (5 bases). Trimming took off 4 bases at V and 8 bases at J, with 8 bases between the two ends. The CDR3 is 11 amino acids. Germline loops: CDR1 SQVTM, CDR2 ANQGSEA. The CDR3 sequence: CSVGRDEKLFF. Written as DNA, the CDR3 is TGCAGCGTTGGGAGGGACGAAAAACTGTTTTTT. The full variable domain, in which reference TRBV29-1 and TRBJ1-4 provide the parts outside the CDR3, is SAVISQKPSRDICQRGTSLTIQCQVDSQVTMMFWYRQQPGQSLTLIATANQGSEATYESGFVIDKFPISRPNLTFSTLTVSNMSPEDSSIYLCSVGRDEKLFFGSGTQLSVL.

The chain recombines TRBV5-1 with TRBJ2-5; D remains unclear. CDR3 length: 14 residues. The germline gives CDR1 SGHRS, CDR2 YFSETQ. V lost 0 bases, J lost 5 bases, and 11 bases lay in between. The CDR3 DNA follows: TGCGCCAGCAGCTTGGGCCCCCTTATCGAGACCCAGTACTTC. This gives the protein CASSLGPLIETQYF.

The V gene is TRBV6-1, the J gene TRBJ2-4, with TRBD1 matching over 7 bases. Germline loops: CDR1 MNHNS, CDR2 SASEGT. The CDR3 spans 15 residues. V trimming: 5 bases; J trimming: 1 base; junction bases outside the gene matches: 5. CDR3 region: CASSIQTGAKNIQYF. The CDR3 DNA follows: TGTGCCAGCAGTATACAGACAGGGGCCAAAAACATTCAGTACTTC.

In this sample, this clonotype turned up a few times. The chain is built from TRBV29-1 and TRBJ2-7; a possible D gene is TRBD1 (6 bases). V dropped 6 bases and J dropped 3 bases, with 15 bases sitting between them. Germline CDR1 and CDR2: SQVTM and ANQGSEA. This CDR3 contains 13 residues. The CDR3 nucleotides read TGCAGCGTAAACACGTTACAGGGCTACGAGCAGTACTTC. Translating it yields CSVNTLQGYEQYF.

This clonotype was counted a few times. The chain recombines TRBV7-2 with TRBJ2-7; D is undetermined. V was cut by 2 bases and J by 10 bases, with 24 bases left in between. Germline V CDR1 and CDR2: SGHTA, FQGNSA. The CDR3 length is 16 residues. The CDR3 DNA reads TGTGCCAGCAGCTTACGACCTCATTTTCGGGTGATTTATCAGTACTTC. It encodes CASSLRPHFRVIYQYF.

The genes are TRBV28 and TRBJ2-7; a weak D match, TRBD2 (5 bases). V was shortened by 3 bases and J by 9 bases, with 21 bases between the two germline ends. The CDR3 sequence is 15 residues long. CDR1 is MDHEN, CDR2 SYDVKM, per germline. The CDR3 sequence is CASSFRFGLLLGQYF. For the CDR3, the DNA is TGTGCCAGCAGTTTTCGGTTTGGACTCCTCCTAGGGCAGTACTTC. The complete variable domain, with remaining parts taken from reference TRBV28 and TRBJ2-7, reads DVKVTQSSRYLVKRTGEKVFLECVQDMDHENMFWYRQDPGLGLRLIYFSYDVKMKEKGDIPEGYSVSREKKERFSLILESASTNQTSMYLCASSFRFGLLLGQYFGPGTRLTVT.

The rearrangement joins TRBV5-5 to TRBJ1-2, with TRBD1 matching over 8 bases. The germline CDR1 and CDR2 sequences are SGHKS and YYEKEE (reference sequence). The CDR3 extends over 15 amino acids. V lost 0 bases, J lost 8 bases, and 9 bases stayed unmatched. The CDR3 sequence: CASSLGFPQGGGYTF. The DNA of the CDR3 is TGTGCCAGCAGCTTGGGGTTTCCACAGGGGGGAGGCTACACCTTC.

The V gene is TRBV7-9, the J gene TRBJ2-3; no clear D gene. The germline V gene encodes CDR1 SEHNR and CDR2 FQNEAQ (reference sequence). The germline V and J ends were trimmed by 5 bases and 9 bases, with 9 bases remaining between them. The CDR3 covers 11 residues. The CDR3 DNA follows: TGTGCCAGCAGCGTACCCCCCACGCAGTATTTT. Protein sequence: CASSVPPTQYF.

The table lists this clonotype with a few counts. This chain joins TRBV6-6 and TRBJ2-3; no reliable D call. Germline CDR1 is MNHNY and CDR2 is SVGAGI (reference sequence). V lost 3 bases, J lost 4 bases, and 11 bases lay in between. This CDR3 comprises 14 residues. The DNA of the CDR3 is TGTGCCAGCAGTTATAAAGCAAGGCCAGATACGCAGTATTTT. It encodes CASSYKARPDTQYF.

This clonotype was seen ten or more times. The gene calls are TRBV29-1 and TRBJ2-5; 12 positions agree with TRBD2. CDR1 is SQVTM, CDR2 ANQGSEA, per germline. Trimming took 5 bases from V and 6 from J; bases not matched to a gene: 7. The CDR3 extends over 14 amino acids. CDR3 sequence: CSVRTLAGGKTQYF. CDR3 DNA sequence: TGCAGCGTTCGTACGCTAGCGGGAGGGAAGACCCAGTACTTC. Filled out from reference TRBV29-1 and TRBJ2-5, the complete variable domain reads SAVISQKPSRDICQRGTSLTIQCQVDSQVTMMFWYRQQPGQSLTLIATANQGSEATYESGFVIDKFPISRPNLTFSTLTVSNMSPEDSSIYLCSVRTLAGGKTQYFGPGTRLLVL.

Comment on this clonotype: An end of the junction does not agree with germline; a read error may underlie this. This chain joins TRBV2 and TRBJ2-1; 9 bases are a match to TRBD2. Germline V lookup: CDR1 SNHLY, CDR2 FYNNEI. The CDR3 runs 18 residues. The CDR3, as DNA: TGTGCCAGCGGTGACCCTATACAATTGCGGGGGGGCCCTGTTGAGCAGTTCTTC. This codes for CASGDPIQLRGGPVEQFF.

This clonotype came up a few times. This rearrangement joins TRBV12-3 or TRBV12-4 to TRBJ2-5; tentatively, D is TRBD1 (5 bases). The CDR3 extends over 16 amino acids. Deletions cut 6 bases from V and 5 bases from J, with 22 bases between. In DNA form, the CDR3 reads TGTGCCAGCAGCTCCCCCTCGCGTAAGGGGCTCGAGACCCAGTACTTC. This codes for CASSSPSRKGLETQYF.